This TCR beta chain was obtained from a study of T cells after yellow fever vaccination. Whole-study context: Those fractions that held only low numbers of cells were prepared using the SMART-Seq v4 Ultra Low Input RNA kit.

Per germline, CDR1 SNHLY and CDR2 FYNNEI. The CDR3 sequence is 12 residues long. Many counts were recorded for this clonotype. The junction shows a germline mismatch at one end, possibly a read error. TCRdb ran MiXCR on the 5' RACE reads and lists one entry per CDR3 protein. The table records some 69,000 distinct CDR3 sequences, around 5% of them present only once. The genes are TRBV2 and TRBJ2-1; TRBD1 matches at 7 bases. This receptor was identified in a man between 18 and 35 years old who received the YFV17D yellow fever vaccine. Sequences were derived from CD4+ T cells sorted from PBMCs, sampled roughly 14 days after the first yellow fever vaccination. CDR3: CASSERDSVSVF. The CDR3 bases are TGTGCCAGCAGTGAAAGGGACAGCGTTTCGGTCTTC. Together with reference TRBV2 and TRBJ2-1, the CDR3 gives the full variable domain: EPEVTQTPSHQVTQMGQEVILRCVPISNHLYFYWYRQILGQKVEFLVSFYNNEISEKSEIFDDQFSVERPDGSNFTLKIRSTKLEDSAMYFCASSERDSVSVFGPGTRLTVL.